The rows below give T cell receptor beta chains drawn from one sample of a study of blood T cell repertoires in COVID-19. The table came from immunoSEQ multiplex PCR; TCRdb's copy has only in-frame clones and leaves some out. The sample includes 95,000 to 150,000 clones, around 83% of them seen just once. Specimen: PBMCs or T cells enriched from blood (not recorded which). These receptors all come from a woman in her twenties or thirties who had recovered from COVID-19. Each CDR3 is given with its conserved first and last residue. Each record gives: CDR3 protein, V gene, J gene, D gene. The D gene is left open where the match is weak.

CDR3aa: CASSSTGQFSYEQYF
v_gene: TRBV28
j_gene: TRBJ2-7
d_gene: .

CDR3aa: CASSSMWHQDEQYF
v_gene: TRBV7-9
j_gene: TRBJ2-7
d_gene: .

CDR3aa: CASSYFRGETQYF
v_gene: TRBV6-5
j_gene: TRBJ2-5
d_gene: TRBD1

CDR3aa: CAISGTGDYGYTF
v_gene: TRBV10-3
j_gene: TRBJ1-2
d_gene: TRBD1

CDR3aa: CASSLLAGVVYEQYF
v_gene: TRBV27
j_gene: TRBJ2-7
d_gene: TRBD2

CDR3aa: CASSGQSDKAGYEQYF
v_gene: TRBV5-1
j_gene: TRBJ2-7
d_gene: .

CDR3aa: CASSPGQGFYGYTF
v_gene: TRBV5-6
j_gene: TRBJ1-2
d_gene: TRBD1

CDR3aa: CASSTGDSANQPQHF
v_gene: TRBV19
j_gene: TRBJ1-5
d_gene: TRBD1

CDR3aa: CASSPGLAGAAFYEQYF
v_gene: TRBV18
j_gene: TRBJ2-7
d_gene: TRBD2

CDR3aa: CASSPGQGAPGGETQYF
v_gene: TRBV7-9
j_gene: TRBJ2-5
d_gene: TRBD1

CDR3aa: CASSEGWRTYEQYF
v_gene: TRBV2
j_gene: TRBJ2-7
d_gene: .

CDR3aa: CASSQPGQGGADTQYF
v_gene: TRBV4-2
j_gene: TRBJ2-3
d_gene: TRBD1

CDR3aa: CASLGGEGLANEQFF
v_gene: TRBV7-2
j_gene: TRBJ2-1
d_gene: .

CDR3aa: CASSLGGNLNTEAFF
v_gene: TRBV5-1
j_gene: TRBJ1-1
d_gene: .

CDR3aa: CASSPSARGVSNQPQHF
v_gene: TRBV18
j_gene: TRBJ1-5
d_gene: .

CDR3aa: CASSQGGQGDYGYTF
v_gene: TRBV4-1
j_gene: TRBJ1-2
d_gene: TRBD1

CDR3aa: CASSLHSGYDTGELFF
v_gene: TRBV18
j_gene: TRBJ2-2
d_gene: TRBD2

CDR3aa: CASSTGISNQPQHF
v_gene: TRBV19
j_gene: TRBJ1-5
d_gene: .

CDR3aa: CASSQGLLYNEQFF
v_gene: TRBV14
j_gene: TRBJ2-1
d_gene: .

CDR3aa: CATSPAGDTGELFF
v_gene: TRBV6-5
j_gene: TRBJ2-2
d_gene: TRBD2

CDR3aa: CASSPGTGYNEQFF
v_gene: TRBV18
j_gene: TRBJ2-1
d_gene: TRBD1

CDR3aa: CASRPQREIHEQYF
v_gene: TRBV12-2
j_gene: TRBJ2-7
d_gene: .

CDR3aa: CAISDRGRTHYEQYF
v_gene: TRBV10-3
j_gene: TRBJ2-7
d_gene: .

CDR3aa: CASSEWAAGGGEQYF
v_gene: TRBV2
j_gene: TRBJ2-7
d_gene: TRBD2

CDR3aa: CASTGLAGGAGELFF
v_gene: TRBV6-5
j_gene: TRBJ2-2
d_gene: TRBD2

CDR3aa: CASSSGTGIGELFF
v_gene: TRBV7-7
j_gene: TRBJ2-2
d_gene: TRBD1

CDR3aa: CASSPGQVAPYEQYF
v_gene: TRBV5-1
j_gene: TRBJ2-7
d_gene: TRBD1

CDR3aa: CAITSAGPNYEQYF
v_gene: TRBV10-3
j_gene: TRBJ2-7
d_gene: TRBD2

CDR3aa: CASSREGSDRYEQYF
v_gene: TRBV5-1
j_gene: TRBJ2-7
d_gene: TRBD2

CDR3aa: CASSKGLPIPSTDTQYF
v_gene: TRBV21-1
j_gene: TRBJ2-3
d_gene: .

CDR3aa: CASSSPGQGGTYEQYF
v_gene: TRBV28
j_gene: TRBJ2-7
d_gene: TRBD1

CDR3aa: CASKQGSAGNTIYF
v_gene: TRBV5-1
j_gene: TRBJ1-3
d_gene: .

CDR3aa: CASSSQGFSYEQYF
v_gene: TRBV28
j_gene: TRBJ2-7
d_gene: TRBD1

CDR3aa: CASSLFAGGVEKLFF
v_gene: TRBV7-2
j_gene: TRBJ1-4
d_gene: TRBD1

CDR3aa: CASSQNRNYGYTF
v_gene: TRBV14
j_gene: TRBJ1-2
d_gene: .

CDR3aa: CASSPWGEPEQYF
v_gene: TRBV7-9
j_gene: TRBJ2-7
d_gene: .

CDR3aa: CATSTPAAGSYGYTF
v_gene: TRBV15
j_gene: TRBJ1-2
d_gene: .

CDR3aa: CASIEGAYSNSPLHF
v_gene: TRBV28
j_gene: TRBJ1-6
d_gene: .

CDR3aa: CASSYSRSGAYEQYF
v_gene: TRBV6-5
j_gene: TRBJ2-7
d_gene: .

CDR3aa: CASTPTFGRTAEQYF
v_gene: TRBV28
j_gene: TRBJ2-7
d_gene: TRBD2

CDR3aa: CATSGTGLGLAGELFF
v_gene: TRBV27
j_gene: TRBJ2-2
d_gene: TRBD1

CDR3aa: CASGQPRGSGSYEQYF
v_gene: TRBV5-1
j_gene: TRBJ2-7
d_gene: .

CDR3aa: CASSPSLNEQFF
v_gene: TRBV5-6
j_gene: TRBJ2-1
d_gene: .

CDR3aa: CSASPGFKNTEAFF
v_gene: TRBV20-1
j_gene: TRBJ1-1
d_gene: .

CDR3aa: CASSLGGAQPQHF
v_gene: TRBV19
j_gene: TRBJ1-5
d_gene: .

CDR3aa: CASSFALTASGANVLTF
v_gene: TRBV5-4
j_gene: TRBJ2-6
d_gene: .

CDR3aa: CASSYGNSPLHF
v_gene: TRBV27
j_gene: TRBJ1-6
d_gene: .

CDR3aa: CASSYGLAGSYEQYF
v_gene: TRBV6-2/TRBV6-3
j_gene: TRBJ2-7
d_gene: .

CDR3aa: CASSALAGGPIGELFF
v_gene: TRBV9
j_gene: TRBJ2-2
d_gene: TRBD2

CDR3aa: CASSVGGTGGETQYF
v_gene: TRBV9
j_gene: TRBJ2-5
d_gene: TRBD1

CDR3aa: CASSPGTGGFNTEAFF
v_gene: TRBV5-1
j_gene: TRBJ1-1
d_gene: TRBD1

CDR3aa: CSALQGRETQYF
v_gene: TRBV29-1
j_gene: TRBJ2-5
d_gene: .